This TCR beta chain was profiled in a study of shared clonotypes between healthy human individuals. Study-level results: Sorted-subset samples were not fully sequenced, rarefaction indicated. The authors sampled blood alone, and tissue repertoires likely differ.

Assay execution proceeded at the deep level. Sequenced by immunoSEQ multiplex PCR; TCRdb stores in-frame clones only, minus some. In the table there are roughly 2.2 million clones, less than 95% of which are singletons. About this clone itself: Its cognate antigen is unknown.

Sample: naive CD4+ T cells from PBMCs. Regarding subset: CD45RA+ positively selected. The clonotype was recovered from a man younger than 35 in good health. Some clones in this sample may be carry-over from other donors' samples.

For the CDR3, the DNA is TGCGCCAGCAGCTTCAGGGGACAGGGGAGCACCGGGGAGCTGTTTTTT. Translation gives CASSFRGQGSTGELFF. This sequence joins TRBV5-1 and TRBJ2-2, with 10 bases that match TRBD1. Losses at the gene ends were 2 bases for V and 4 bases for J; bases not matched to a gene: 5. In germline, CDR1 is SGHRS, CDR2 YFSETQ. The CDR3 runs to 16 residues.